Listed below are T cell receptor beta chains from one sample, sequenced in a study of OX40 agonist ivuxolimab in advanced cancers. The assay was immunoSEQ multiplex PCR, and TCRdb's table has in-frame clones only and misses some. The sample yields about 93,000 clones, around 94% seen once. The specimen comprised CD4+ or CD8+ T cells sorted from blood, sampled in a trial of the OX40 agonist ivuxolimab. The source of these receptors is an adult with an advanced solid tumor such as melanoma, head and neck, liver or kidney cancer. Each CDR3 is given with its conserved first and last residue.

J gene | V gene | CDR3 protein
TRBJ2-1 | TRBV11-2 | CASSLEGQREYDEQFF
TRBJ1-1 | TRBV11-2 | CASSPYRVMNTEAFF
TRBJ1-5 | TRBV4-1 | CASSQQPLYSNQPQHF
TRBJ1-1 | TRBV9 | CASSVDGGEAFF
TRBJ2-1 | TRBV13 | CASSTRTDNEQFF
TRBJ2-7 | TRBV27 | CASSRYGDEQYF
TRBJ1-5 | TRBV6-1 | CASSVWAGRIGQPQHF
TRBJ2-7 | TRBV7-6 | CASSLERLAGGGEQYF
TRBJ1-2 | TRBV27 | CASSPVRQGNGYTF
TRBJ2-3 | TRBV5-4 | CASSPRGGSTDTQYF
TRBJ2-2 | TRBV9 | CASSVTGQGTTGELFF
TRBJ1-1 | TRBV5-6 | CASIPGGMNTEAFF
TRBJ2-1 | TRBV13 | CASSLGRLYDEQFF
TRBJ1-5 | TRBV7-8 | CASSLGSSRNQPQHF
TRBJ1-1 | TRBV28 | CASRQGQGDTEAFF
TRBJ1-5 | TRBV15 | CATREGGLNQPQHF
TRBJ2-2 | TRBV6-1 | CASSEARRTANTGELFF
TRBJ1-2 | TRBV28 | CASSLNLVSYGYTF
TRBJ2-7 | TRBV6-5 | CASSYVAPGEQYF
TRBJ2-7 | TRBV14 | CASSQVSYEQYF
TRBJ2-1 | TRBV29-1 | CSVEGPGLAGDNEQFF
TRBJ2-1 | TRBV9 | CASSVEGATYNEQFF
TRBJ1-3 | TRBV5-6 | CASSFGTGNTIYF
TRBJ2-3 | TRBV9 | CASSVVAGETTDTQYF
TRBJ2-3 | TRBV5-1 | CASSLEGYPSTDTQYF
TRBJ1-4 | TRBV27 | CASSQTMGYEKLFF
TRBJ1-1 | TRBV28 | CASSLFDKGASTEAFF
TRBJ1-1 | TRBV6-1 | CASGMNTEAFF
TRBJ2-5 | TRBV4-1 | CASSQTGRVGLGIQETQYF
TRBJ1-6 | TRBV27 | CASSRGGSPLHF
TRBJ2-7 | TRBV28 | CASSLEQGADQYF
TRBJ1-1 | TRBV29-1 | CSVLGQGVTEAFF
TRBJ1-2 | TRBV27 | CASSPTGIFYGYTF
TRBJ1-1 | TRBV7-9 | CASTLGVRSLNTEAFF
TRBJ2-7 | TRBV27 | CASSHRTESYEQYF
TRBJ2-7 | TRBV13 | CASSSRLAGGPYEQYF
TRBJ1-2 | TRBV14 | CASSQDSLYGYTF
TRBJ1-2 | TRBV13 | CASSSGTAYGYTF
TRBJ1-1 | TRBV5-4 | CASSWALNTEAFF
TRBJ1-2 | TRBV19 | CASSIGRGDYGYTF
TRBJ2-1 | TRBV12-5 | CASGQGTVEQFF
TRBJ2-5 | TRBV27 | CASRAQETQYF
TRBJ1-6 | TRBV2 | CASREEWSYNSPLHF
TRBJ2-4 | TRBV5-8 | CASSLREKNIQYF
TRBJ2-1 | TRBV7-9 | CAGAVVAGVAEQFF
TRBJ2-5 | TRBV4-1 | CASSQVYEETQYF
TRBJ2-3 | TRBV9 | CASSVEDIRTDTQYF
TRBJ2-5 | TRBV12-5 | CASGLSVFQETQYF
TRBJ2-6 | TRBV6-5 | CASAEGANVLTF
TRBJ1-4 | TRBV10-3 | CAISGKGSEKLFF
TRBJ1-5 | TRBV28 | CASSLPRQGSQPQHF
TRBJ1-5 | TRBV4-1 | CASSLGPTNQPQHF
TRBJ1-1 | TRBV6-4 | CASRNREGTEAFF